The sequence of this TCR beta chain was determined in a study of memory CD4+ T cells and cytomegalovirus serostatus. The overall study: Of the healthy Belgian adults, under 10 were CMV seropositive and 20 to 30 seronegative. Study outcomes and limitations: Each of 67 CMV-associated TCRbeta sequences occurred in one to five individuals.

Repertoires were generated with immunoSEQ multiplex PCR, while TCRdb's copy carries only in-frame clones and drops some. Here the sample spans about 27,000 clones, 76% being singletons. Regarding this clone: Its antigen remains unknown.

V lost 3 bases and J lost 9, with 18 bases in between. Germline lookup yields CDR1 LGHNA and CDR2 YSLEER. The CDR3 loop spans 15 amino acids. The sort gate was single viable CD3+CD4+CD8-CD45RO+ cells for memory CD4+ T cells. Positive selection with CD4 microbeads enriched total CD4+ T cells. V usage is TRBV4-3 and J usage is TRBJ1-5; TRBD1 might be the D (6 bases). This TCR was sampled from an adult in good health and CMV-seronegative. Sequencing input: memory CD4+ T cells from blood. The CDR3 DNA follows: TGCGCCAGCAGCCACGAGAGGGGGGAATCGCGGCCCCAGCATTTT. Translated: CASSHERGESRPQHF.